This T cell receptor beta chain derives from a study of regulatory T cells in long-lasting Graves disease (dated by TCRdb to the early 2020s). For the study in its entirety: In the newly diagnosed Graves' disease group, patients had been taking antithyroid drugs for less than 3 months. TCR sequencing covered some 13 persistent and some 20 newly diagnosed Graves' disease patients, around 33 samples in total. The study was conducted in China and was registered as a clinical trial. Patients with persistent Graves' disease were compared with patients with newly diagnosed Graves' disease using TCR sequencing and RNA sequencing of peripheral blood.

The library was obtained by multiplex PCR. The sequencing machine was an Illumina HiSeq 4000. To build TCR beta libraries, CDR3 regions were amplified by Arm-PCR using iRepertoire HTBI primers. Before sequencing, the PCR products went through gel purification. For the original study's pipeline: Across samples, 60 to 80 TRBV and 14 TRBJ segments were identified and used for gene usage analysis of CDR3 amino acid clonotypes. COPE and FqMerger were used to merge filtered high-quality paired reads into contigs. BLAST was used to align contigs to IMGT TRBV, TRBD and TRBJ reference genes, and CDR3 was defined according to IMGT. Any clonotype with a frequency above 0.1% was counted as a highly expanded clone. Shannon entropy served as the measure of repertoire diversity, while the Gini coefficient captured V-J evenness. Public clonotypes were defined as clonotypes shared by more than one individual. TCRdb reprocessed the public reads (quality trimming at Q25 with fastp, clone calling with MiXCR) and kept in-frame beta chains. Every CDR3 protein is listed once, alongside the most common genes and DNA of its rows. TCRdb's processing, not the authors' own work, is the source of the V and J calls. This sample lists about 610,000 distinct CDR3 sequences; roughly a sixth were detected once. More than 10% of the sample is held by the ten biggest clonotypes.

The time point label on this specimen signifies: newly diagnosed GD, antithyroid drugs for less than 3 months. RNA was extracted from PBMCs in TRIzol for both TCR sequencing and RNA sequencing. The diagnosis of Graves' disease followed American Thyroid Association guidelines. Patients for the study were recruited at an endocrinology department in Xi'an, China. From each patient, around 9.3 milliliters of peripheral blood was collected into an EDTA anticoagulant tube. Ficoll Paque Plus density gradient separation was used to isolate PBMCs, and no additional T cell sorting was done. RNA quality was checked with an Agilent 2100 Bioanalyzer and agarose gel, and concentration with a NanoDrop 2000. Turning to this clonotype: The clone's antigen remains unknown. Base qualities are missing; no much larger clone stands one base away.

Trimming takes 0 bases off V and 1 base off J; junction bases not matched to a gene: 4. From a lookup of the germline V gene, CDR1 and CDR2 are SGHRS and YFSETQ. The CDR3 contains 16 residues, cysteine and phenylalanine counted. Just the 48-base CDR3 DNA is kept, in frame starting at base 1. The investigation overall reported the following: Preferential use of TRBV28, TRBJ1-2 and TRBJ2-5 was observed in persistent disease, whereas TRBV20-1 and TRBJ2-1 were favored in newly diagnosed disease. A larger number of public clonotypes was shared among persistent patients (around 2,500) than among newly diagnosed patients (about 990). The small sample size was acknowledged by the authors as a limitation that may reduce accuracy. Sequencing and analysis were limited to the TCR beta chain. Peripheral blood alone was examined, since thyroid tissue, which constituted the primary lesion, could not be accessed. Persistent Graves' disease patients showed lower TCR Shannon entropy and fewer highly expanded clones than newly diagnosed patients, suggesting clonal expansion.

These data were likewise used in another study, on T cells in Graves' hyperthyroidism and ophthalmopathy. The second study's paper adds: Stable Graves' hyperthyroidism was defined as the absence of progression to ophthalmopathy over 18 months of follow-up. Hyperthyroidism patients were newly diagnosed, with disease duration under 2 months, and aged 18 to 65 years. Exclusion was applied to patients with uncontrolled infections, other autoimmune diseases, pregnancy or lactation. Diagnoses were based on clinical symptoms, serum thyroxine and TRAb, thyroid ultrasound and orbital computed tomography. The TCR CDR3 was subjected to a first round of RT-PCR using the HTBI primer set and the Qiagen OneStep RT-PCR kit. Most expanded thyroid clonotypes (frequency above 0.001) were also detected in blood, a finding suggesting that blood repertoires may reflect thyroid immune responses. A model built on a 13 V-J signature distinguished ophthalmopathy from stable hyperthyroidism, reaching 85% to 90% sensitivity and 81% to 83% specificity in cross-validation and 80%/75% in testing. During validation, the model predicted progression to ophthalmopathy a median of about 6.3 months ahead of onset, with almost 71% sensitivity and almost 75% specificity. To identify TCR V-J signatures that set the groups apart, the researchers used a discovery cohort of about a hundred patients, made up of 40 to 45 with Graves' ophthalmopathy and 57 with stable Graves' hyperthyroidism. An independent validation cohort of under 20 hyperthyroidism patients and approximately 15 patients who later progressed to ophthalmopathy tested prospective prediction of ophthalmopathy. The 75 to 100 discovery patients were divided at random into training and test sets in a 7:3 ratio. In roughly six Graves' hyperthyroidism patients, the study also compared T-cell repertoires from thyroid tissue with T-cell repertoires from blood. Following sampling, methimazole starting at 30 mg daily was given to hyperthyroidism patients, and high-dose intravenous methylprednisolone was given to ophthalmopathy patients. Libraries were constructed in a second round of multiplex PCR, after which size selection and purification were performed. Sequencing of the libraries was done on an Illumina HiSeq2000 using paired-end 100 bp reads. Raw data were processed with SOAPnuke, discarding reads with adapters, uncalled bases, mean Phred below 15, or no exact constant-primer or identifier match. High-quality paired reads were merged using COPE v1.2.5, and each unique nucleotide sequence was defined as a clonotype. MiTCR v1.1 was used to align clonotypes to the IMGT TRBV, TRBD and TRBJ reference segments. Only V-J combinations with frequency above 0.0001, covering about 99% of repertoires, were analysed. A TCS score was defined as the ratio between F50 (clonal expansion) and ExV (chaos), using BLOSUM62-based TCRdist between CDR3 peptides within each V-J. Welch's t-statistics and random forest reduced 500 to 650 V-J features to 13, which were used in a naive Bayes classifier (R e1071). Sample size was not statistically predetermined, and investigators were not blinded to group allocation. The paper reports TCR Vbeta CDR3 sequencing of approximately 140 peripheral blood samples: approximately 41 ophthalmopathy, under 85 hyperthyroidism and 17 progressor patients.

This TCR derives from a man between 18 and 35 years old with Graves disease. Donor details come from another sample of the same person, matched by shared clones. This sample comprised peripheral blood mononuclear cells (PBMCs), obtained at new diagnosis, from a patient treated with antithyroid drugs. The chain links TRBV5-1 with TRBJ2-5; 9 junctional bases match TRBD2. For the CDR3, the sequence is CASSLGQGLAQETQYF. The nucleotide sequence is given as TGCGCCAGCAGCTTGGGGCAGGGACTAGCCCAAGAGACCCAGTACTTC.